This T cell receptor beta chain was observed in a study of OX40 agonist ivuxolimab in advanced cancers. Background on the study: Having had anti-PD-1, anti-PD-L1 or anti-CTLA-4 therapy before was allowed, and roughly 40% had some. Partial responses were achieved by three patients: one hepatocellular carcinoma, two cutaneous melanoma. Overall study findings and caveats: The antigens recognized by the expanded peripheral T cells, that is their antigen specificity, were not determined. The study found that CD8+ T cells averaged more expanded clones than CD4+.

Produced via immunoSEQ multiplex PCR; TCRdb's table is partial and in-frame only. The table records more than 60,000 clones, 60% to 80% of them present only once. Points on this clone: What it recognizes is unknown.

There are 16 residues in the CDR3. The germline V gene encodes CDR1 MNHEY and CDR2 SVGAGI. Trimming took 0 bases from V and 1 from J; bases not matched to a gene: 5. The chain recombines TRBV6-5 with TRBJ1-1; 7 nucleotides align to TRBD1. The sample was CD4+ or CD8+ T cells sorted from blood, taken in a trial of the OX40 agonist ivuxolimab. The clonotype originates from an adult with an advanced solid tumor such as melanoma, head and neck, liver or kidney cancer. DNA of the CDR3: TGTGCCAGCAGTTACTCAGGGGGCGGCCGGAACACTGAAGCTTTCTTT. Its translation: CASSYSGGGRNTEAFF.